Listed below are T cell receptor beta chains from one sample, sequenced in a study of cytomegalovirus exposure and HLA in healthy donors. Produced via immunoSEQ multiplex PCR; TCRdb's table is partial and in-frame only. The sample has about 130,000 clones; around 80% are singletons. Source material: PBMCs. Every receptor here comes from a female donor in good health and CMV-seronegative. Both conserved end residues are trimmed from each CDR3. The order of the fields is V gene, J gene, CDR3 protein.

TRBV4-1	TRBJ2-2	ASSPRGGHRIGELF
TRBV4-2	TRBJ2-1	ASSRGTAGYNEQF
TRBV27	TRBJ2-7	ASGSTLRTYEQY
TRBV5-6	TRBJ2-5	ASSSRNRLAGRQETQY
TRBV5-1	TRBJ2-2	ASTSRTSGIAGELF
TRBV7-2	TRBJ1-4	ASSLARQGLEKLF
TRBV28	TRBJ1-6	ASSLRGGVNSPLH
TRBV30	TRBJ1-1	ASGGHLNTEAF
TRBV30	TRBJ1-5	AWSADREIGGNQPQH
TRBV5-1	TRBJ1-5	ASSSDSDQPQH
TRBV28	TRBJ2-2	ASIDSINPPGELF
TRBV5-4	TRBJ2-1	ASSFGVGTYNEQF